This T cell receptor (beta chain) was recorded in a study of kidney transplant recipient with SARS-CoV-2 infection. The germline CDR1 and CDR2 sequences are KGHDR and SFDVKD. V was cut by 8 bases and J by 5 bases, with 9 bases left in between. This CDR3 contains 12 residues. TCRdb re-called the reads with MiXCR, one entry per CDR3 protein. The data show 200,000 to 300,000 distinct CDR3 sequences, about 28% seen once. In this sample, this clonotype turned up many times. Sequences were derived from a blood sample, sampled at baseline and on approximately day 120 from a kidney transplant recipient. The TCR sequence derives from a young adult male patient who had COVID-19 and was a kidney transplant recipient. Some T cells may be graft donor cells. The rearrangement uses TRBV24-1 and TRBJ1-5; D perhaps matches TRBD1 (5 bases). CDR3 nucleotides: TGTGCCACCAACAGGACACATCAGCCCCAGCATTTT. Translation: CATNRTHQPQHF.